This record looks at one T cell receptor beta chain sequence and its context. No antigen is known for it. The data stem from a study of type 1 regulatory T cells. The wider study: An in vitro protocol generated T-allo10, a Tr1-enriched, alloantigen-specific CD4 T cell product.

The CDR3 runs 14 residues. CDR1 and CDR2 (germline): SGHVS, FQNEAQ. V shed 1 base and J shed 4 bases, with 7 bases lying between them. TCRdb re-derived calls from the reads in MiXCR, one entry per CDR3 protein. The table has around 69,000 distinct CDR3 sequences, about three fifths seen once. Graft donor-derived T-allo10 cells were described as host-alloantigen-specific, anergic, and alloantigen-specifically suppressive. This receptor was obtained from a human donor in good health. Input material: cultured T cells, either the whole culture or a sorted T cell fraction (not recorded which). Subset given: Tr1-enriched cell product generated in vitro against host alloantigens. The J gene is TRBJ2-2, the V gene TRBV7-8; tentatively, D is TRBD1 (6 bases). CDR3 loop: CASSLGDITGELFF. The CDR3 coding sequence is TGTGCCAGCAGCTTAGGGGACATCACCGGGGAGCTGTTTTTT.